A single sample gave rise to the 27 T cell receptor beta chains below, sequenced in a study of T cells after yellow fever vaccination. MiXCR was run by TCRdb on the 5' RACE reads, yielding one entry per CDR3 protein. The data show about 360,000 distinct CDR3 sequences, 6% to 8% seen once. The sequenced sample was PBMCs, obtained 5 days after the yellow fever booster vaccination. All receptors derive from a man aged 30 to 45 who received the YFV17D yellow fever vaccine.

This chain joins TRBV29-1 and TRBJ2-1; 7 positions match TRBD2. The CDR3 length is 14 residues. The junction had 10 bases not matched to a gene; V was cut back by 4 bases and J by 7 bases. CDR1 is SQVTM, CDR2 ANQGSEA, per germline. CDR3 nucleotides: TGCAGCGTTGCGACGTCGGGAGGTAGGAATGAGCAGTTCTTC. This encodes CSVATSGGRNEQFF.

The V gene is TRBV28, the J gene TRBJ2-5; a weak D match, TRBD1 (5 bases). CDR3 length: 15 residues. Trimming took off 6 bases at V and 5 bases at J, with 19 bases between the two ends. Germline values: CDR1 MDHEN, CDR2 SYDVKM. As DNA, the CDR3 is TGTGCCAGCAGCCGTCCCCGGCAGGGTGGGGAGACCCAGTACTTC. Translation: CASSRPRQGGETQYF.

The J gene is TRBJ2-7, the V gene TRBV21-1. TRBV21-1 is described as a pseudogene. The CDR3 sequence is 13 residues long. CDR3 sequence: CASSITSFYEQYF. CDR3 DNA: TGTGCCAGCAGCATTACAAGCTTCTACGAGCAGTACTTC.

This clonotype was observed at least ten times. The V call is TRBV6-1, the J call TRBJ2-7; D remains unclear. V was cut by 1 base and J by 1 base, with 8 bases left in between. There are 14 residues in the CDR3. Germline V gives CDR1 MNHNS, CDR2 SASEGT. The CDR3 DNA sequence: TGTGCCAGCAGTGAAGAATACGGATCCTACGAGCAGTACTTC. This sequence encodes CASSEEYGSYEQYF.

This clonotype was picked up many times. The chain joins TRBV6-2 or TRBV6-3 to TRBJ2-6; unclear D gene. The CDR3 extends over 17 amino acids. Trimming took 6 bases from V and 3 from J, leaving 18 bases between them. CDR1 MNHEY and CDR2 SVGEGT come from the germline V gene. The DNA of the CDR3 is TGTGCCAGCAGCGTCCTGAGCCCGGTGCATGGGGCCAACGTCCTGACTTTC. The encoded protein is CASSVLSPVHGANVLTF.

This chain links TRBV20-1 with TRBJ2-1, with 9 bases aligning to TRBD2. The CDR3 covers 15 residues. Germline assignment: CDR1 DFQATT and CDR2 SNEGSKA (reference sequence). V shed 6 bases and J 7 bases; nucleotides not matched to a gene: 13. CDR3 sequence: CSAEGVGAGGNEQFF. The CDR3 nucleotides are TGCAGTGCGGAGGGGGTCGGCGCGGGAGGGAATGAGCAGTTCTTC.

J is TRBJ2-7 and V is TRBV9; D may be TRBD1 or TRBD2 (5 bases each). The length of the CDR3 is 15 residues. Germline-derived CDR1 and CDR2 are SGDLS and YYNGEE. V gave up 0 bases and J gave up 6 bases, with 16 bases separating them. The CDR3 loop is CASSVGWDGLSEQYF. CDR3 bases: TGTGCCAGCAGCGTAGGTTGGGACGGTCTCTCCGAGCAGTACTTC.

This clonotype has a count of ten or more. This CDR3 is CSPRGEKYNEQFF. As DNA, the CDR3 is TGCAGCCCCCGGGGAGAGAAATACAATGAGCAGTTCTTC. V is TRBV20-1 and J is TRBJ2-1; D is possibly TRBD2 (5 bases). This CDR3 comprises 13 residues. Germline V lookup: CDR1 DFQATT, CDR2 SNEGSKA (reference sequence).

This clonotype was detected a few times. The gene calls are TRBV18 and TRBJ2-4; 7 bases match TRBD1. CDR1 is KGHSH, CDR2 LQKENI, per germline. After removal of 3 bases from V and 4 bases from J, the junction contained 3 bases not matched to a gene. The CDR3 contains 14 residues. Here the CDR3 reads CASSPSTGKNIQYF. The CDR3, as DNA: TGTGCCAGCTCACCCTCGACAGGGAAAAACATTCAGTACTTC. Combining the CDR3 with reference TRBV18 and TRBJ2-4 gives the whole variable domain NAGVMQNPRHLVRRRGQEARLRCSPMKGHSHVYWYRQLPEEGLKFMVYLQKENIIDESGMPKERFSAEFPKEGPSILRIQQVVRGDSAAYFCASSPSTGKNIQYFGAGTRLSVL.

The rearrangement uses TRBV7-9 and TRBJ2-1; TRBD1 aligns across 7 bases. The CDR3 runs to 15 residues. The J segment lost 2 bases and the V segment lost 3 bases, leaving 4 bases of the junction unmatched. Germline CDR1 is SEHNR and CDR2 is FQNEAQ (reference sequence). The chain's CDR3 is CASSFDRVTYNEQFF. Written as DNA, the CDR3 is TGTGCCAGCAGCTTCGACAGGGTCACCTACAATGAGCAGTTCTTC.

V usage is TRBV10-1 and J usage is TRBJ2-3, with D perhaps TRBD1 or TRBD2 (5 bases each). CDR3 length equals 14 residues. Looked up from germline, CDR1 is WNHNN and CDR2 is SYGVQD (reference sequence). Between the trimmed V and J ends, which lost 8 bases and 0 bases, there was a span of 12 bases. CDR3 nucleotide sequence: TGCGCCAGCTGGAAAGAGGGGAGCACAGATACGCAGTATTTT. It specifies CASWKEGSTDTQYF.

This clonotype was observed many times. CDR3 amino acids: CASSMLTDYSNQPQHF. The CDR3 nucleotides read TGTGCCAGTAGTATGCTGACCGATTATAGCAATCAGCCCCAGCATTTT. The rearrangement uses TRBV19 and TRBJ1-5; D not resolved. Trimming took off 3 bases at V and 0 bases at J, with 12 bases between the two ends. Germline V gene lookup returns CDR1 LNHDA and CDR2 SQIVND (reference sequence). The CDR3 spans 16 residues.

This rearrangement joins TRBV20-1 to TRBJ2-1, with TRBD2 as a possible D gene (6 bases). From germline, CDR1 is DFQATT and CDR2 SNEGSKA (reference sequence). Trimming took 3 bases from V and 0 from J, leaving 9 bases between them. This CDR3 comprises 14 residues. The CDR3 DNA follows: TGCAGTGCTAGCCGACTAGACTCCTACAATGAGCAGTTCTTC. This encodes CSASRLDSYNEQFF.

The chain recombines TRBV5-5 with TRBJ2-7; D is ambiguous. CDR1 is SGHKS and CDR2 is YYEKEE in the germline V gene (reference sequence). The CDR3 is made up of 15 amino acids. Trimming left V 1 base short and J 2 bases short, with 13 bases between. CDR3 protein: CASSLSPNRAYEQYF. In nucleotides, the CDR3 is TGTGCCAGCAGCTTGAGTCCGAACCGAGCCTACGAGCAGTACTTC.

The chain links TRBV29-1 to TRBJ2-1; tentative D call: TRBD1 (5 bases). Germline CDR1 SQVTM, CDR2 ANQGSEA. The CDR3 spans 11 residues. V lost 7 bases to trimming and J lost 8 bases, with 12 bases between them. This CDR3 reads CSGQRGDEQFF. Written as DNA, the CDR3 is TGCAGCGGACAGAGAGGAGATGAGCAGTTCTTC.

At least ten counts were recorded for this clonotype. The chain has TRBV3-1 and TRBJ2-7, with TRBD2 identical over 7 bases. CDR1 LGHDT and CDR2 YNNKEL come from the germline V gene (reference sequence). The CDR3 length is 15 residues. V trimming: 0 bases; J trimming: 3 bases; junction bases outside the gene matches: 5. CDR3 in DNA: TGTGCCAGCAGCCAAGACCTTGAGCGGGACTACGAGCAGTACTTC. As protein: CASSQDLERDYEQYF.

The chain uses TRBV7-9 and TRBJ2-7, with 8 bases fitting TRBD1. The CDR3 extends over 13 amino acids. Germline-derived CDR1 and CDR2 are SEHNR and FQNEAQ (reference sequence). Trimming took 8 bases from V and 5 from J; bases not matched to a gene: 8. The CDR3 DNA sequence: TGTGCCAGCGCAGCCCAGGGGGCACACGAGCAGTACTTC. It codes for CASAAQGAHEQYF.

The sample holds a few counts of this clonotype. The chain combines TRBV18 with TRBJ2-7; D may correspond to TRBD1 or TRBD2 (5 bases each). Germline V lookup: CDR1 KGHSH, CDR2 LQKENI. With 4 bases removed from V and 2 bases from J, the gap between germline ends came to 12 bases. This CDR3 is 14 amino acids long. The CDR3 reads CASSHGTDAYEQYF. The CDR3 DNA reads as TGTGCCAGCTCACACGGGACGGACGCCTACGAGCAGTACTTC. Full variable domain (missing parts from reference TRBV18 and TRBJ2-7): NAGVMQNPRHLVRRRGQEARLRCSPMKGHSHVYWYRQLPEEGLKFMVYLQKENIIDESGMPKERFSAEFPKEGPSILRIQQVVRGDSAAYFCASSHGTDAYEQYFGPGTRLTVT.

This clonotype was counted many times. The chain couples TRBV29-1 to TRBJ1-1; D call uncertain. CDR3 length: 11 amino acids. Trimming left V 4 bases short and J 4 bases short, with 7 bases between. Germline assignment: CDR1 SQVTM and CDR2 ANQGSEA. The CDR3 reads CSVVSPTEAFF. The CDR3 nucleotides read TGCAGCGTTGTCTCCCCCACTGAAGCTTTCTTT.

The rearrangement joins TRBV7-9 to TRBJ1-5, with a tentative D call TRBD1 (6 bases). Germline V gives CDR1 SEHNR, CDR2 FQNEAQ (reference sequence). With 5 bases removed from V and 5 bases from J, the gap between germline ends came to 10 bases. CDR3 length equals 13 residues. The CDR3 loop reads CASSENRDQPQHF. CDR3 coding DNA: TGTGCCAGCAGCGAAAACAGGGATCAGCCCCAGCATTTT.

This rearrangement joins TRBV19 to TRBJ1-1; tentative D call: TRBD1 (6 bases). Germline V gene lookup returns CDR1 LNHDA and CDR2 SQIVND (reference sequence). The germline V and J ends were trimmed by 7 bases and 5 bases, with 14 bases remaining between them. This CDR3 region has 13 residues. The CDR3 spells CASTRQAWTEAFF. CDR3 nucleotides: TGTGCCAGTACGAGACAGGCTTGGACTGAAGCTTTCTTT. The entire variable domain, with the rest obtained from reference TRBV19 and TRBJ1-1, is as follows: DGGITQSPKYLFRKEGQNVTLSCEQNLNHDAMYWYRQDPGQGLRLIYYSQIVNDFQKGDIAEGYSVSREKKESFPLTVTSAQKNPTAFYLCASTRQAWTEAFFGQGTRLTVV.

This clonotype was seen a few times. This rearrangement joins TRBV18 to TRBJ2-1, with 7 positions matching TRBD1. CDR3 length: 15 residues. Looked up from germline, CDR1 is KGHSH and CDR2 is LQKENI. V dropped 3 bases and J dropped 2; count of bases not matched to a gene: 4. The chain's CDR3 is CASSPGDSAYNEQFF. The CDR3, as DNA: TGTGCCAGCTCACCGGGGGACAGCGCCTACAATGAGCAGTTCTTC.

V gene TRBV18 combines with J gene TRBJ2-1; 10 bases line up with TRBD2. The CDR3 is 16 amino acids. CDR1 KGHSH and CDR2 LQKENI come from the germline V gene. V gave up 4 bases and J gave up 3 bases; unmatched junction bases: 6. CDR3 nucleotides: TGTGCCAGCTCACTCGAACTAGCGGGGTTCTACAATGAGCAGTTCTTC. It codes for CASSLELAGFYNEQFF.

This clonotype occurred a few times. This chain links TRBV9 with TRBJ2-3; 7 nucleotides line up with TRBD2. V shed 3 bases and J 0 bases; nucleotides not matched to a gene: 4. This CDR3 is built from 15 residues. The germline CDR1 and CDR2 sequences are SGDLS and YYNGEE. This CDR3 is CASSAGTTSTDTQYF. The CDR3 nucleotides read TGTGCCAGCAGCGCCGGGACTACTAGCACAGATACGCAGTATTTT.

This clonotype turned up a few times. The V and J genes are TRBV6-2 or TRBV6-3 and TRBJ2-4; D perhaps matches TRBD2 (5 bases). The CDR3 sequence is 15 residues long. The V gene's germline CDR1 is MNHEY and CDR2 SVGEGT. V dropped 5 bases and J dropped 1 base, with 12 bases sitting between them. This chain's CDR3 is CASSARDAAKNIQYF. The CDR3 DNA reads TGTGCCAGCAGTGCCCGGGATGCGGCCAAAAACATTCAGTACTTC.

This clonotype was seen a few times. The CDR3 bases are TGTGCCAGCACCTCCTGGGGCACTTATAGCAATCAGCCCCAGCATTTT. It translates to CASTSWGTYSNQPQHF. The chain recombines TRBV5-6 with TRBJ1-5, with a weak D call TRBD1 (5 bases). V was shortened by 6 bases and J by 0 bases, with 16 bases between the two germline ends. The CDR3 extends over 16 amino acids. Germline assignment: CDR1 SGHDT and CDR2 YYEEEE. The full variable domain, in which reference TRBV5-6 and TRBJ1-5 provide the parts outside the CDR3, is DAGVTQSPTHLIKTRGQQVTLRCSPKSGHDTVSWYQQALGQGPQFIFQYYEEEERQRGNFPDRFSGHQFPNYSSELNVNALLLGDSALYLCASTSWGTYSNQPQHFGDGTRLSIL.

V and J are TRBV28 and TRBJ2-2, with D perhaps TRBD1 or TRBD2 (5 bases each). V lost 1 base and J lost 1, with 16 bases in between. This CDR3 region has 18 residues. Per the germline V gene, CDR1 is MDHEN and CDR2 is SYDVKM. CDR3 nucleotide sequence: TGTGCCAGCAGTTTATCCCCAGGGACGGTATTGAACACCGGGGAGCTGTTTTTT. Translated, it gives CASSLSPGTVLNTGELFF. The variable domain in full, with the rest retrieved from reference TRBV28 and TRBJ2-2, is DVKVTQSSRYLVKRTGEKVFLECVQDMDHENMFWYRQDPGLGLRLIYFSYDVKMKEKGDIPEGYSVSREKKERFSLILESASTNQTSMYLCASSLSPGTVLNTGELFFGEGSRLTVL.